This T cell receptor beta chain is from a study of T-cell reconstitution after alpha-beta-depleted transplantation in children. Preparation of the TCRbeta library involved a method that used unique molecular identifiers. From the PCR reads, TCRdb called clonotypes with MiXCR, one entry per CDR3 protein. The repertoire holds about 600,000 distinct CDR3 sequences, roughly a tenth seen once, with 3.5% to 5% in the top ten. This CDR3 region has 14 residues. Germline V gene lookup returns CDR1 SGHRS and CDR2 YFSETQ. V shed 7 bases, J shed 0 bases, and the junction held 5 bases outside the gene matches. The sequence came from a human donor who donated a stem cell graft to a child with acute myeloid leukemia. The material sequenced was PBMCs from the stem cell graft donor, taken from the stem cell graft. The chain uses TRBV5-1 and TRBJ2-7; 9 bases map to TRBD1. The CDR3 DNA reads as TGCGCCAGCGGGGACAGGGCACGCTCCTACGAGCAGTACTTC. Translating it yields CASGDRARSYEQYF.